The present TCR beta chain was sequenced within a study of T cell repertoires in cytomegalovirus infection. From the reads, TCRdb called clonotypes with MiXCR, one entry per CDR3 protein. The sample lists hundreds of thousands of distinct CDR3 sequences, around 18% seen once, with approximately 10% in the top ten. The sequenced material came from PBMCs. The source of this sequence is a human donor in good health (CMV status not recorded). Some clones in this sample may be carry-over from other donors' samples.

The DNA for the CDR3 is TGTGCCAGCAGCCCAGCAGGGGAAGCTTTCTTT. Residues: CASSPAGEAFF. The chain carries TRBV12-3 or TRBV12-4 and TRBJ1-1; TRBD1 might be the D (5 bases). The CDR3 is made up of 11 amino acids. Trimming left V 6 bases short and J 8 bases short, with 10 bases between.